Presented here are 29 T cell receptor beta chains from one specimen sequenced in a study of blood T cell repertoires in COVID-19. Profiled with immunoSEQ multiplex PCR; TCRdb holds only in-frame clones, not every one. The data contain about 150,000 clones, roughly 80% of them singletons. Material: peripheral blood. These receptors all come from an older woman with acute or convalescent COVID-19.

The CDR3 DNA reads TGTGCCAGCAGCTTGCAGACAGACAGCAATCAGCCCCAGCATTTT. Its translation is CASSLQTDSNQPQHF. The chain links TRBV7-2 to TRBJ1-5, with TRBD1 as a possible D gene (5 bases). The CDR3 is 15 residues long. Germline V gene lookup returns CDR1 SGHTA and CDR2 FQGNSA. V lost 3 bases, J lost 1 base, and 10 bases lay in between.

The J gene is TRBJ2-7, the V gene TRBV6-5, with D possibly TRBD1 on 6 matching bases. V was pared by 6 bases and J by 3 bases, with 12 bases between. Per the germline V gene, CDR1 is MNHEY and CDR2 is SVGAGI. The CDR3 loop spans 13 amino acids. The CDR3 sequence: CASRRTAFYEQYF. The CDR3, as DNA: TGTGCCAGCAGGAGGACAGCCTTCTACGAGCAGTACTTC.

This chain links TRBV5-6 with TRBJ1-1; 8 nucleotides agree with TRBD1. Per germline, CDR1 SGHDT and CDR2 YYEEEE. The CDR3 runs 16 residues. V lost 1 base to trimming and J lost 5 bases; unmatched junction nucleotides: 10. The CDR3 sequence: CASSLLGQGARTEAFF. The CDR3 DNA reads TGTGCCAGCAGCTTGTTGGGTCAGGGGGCTCGGACTGAAGCTTTCTTT.

The chain links TRBV19 to TRBJ1-6, with 7 nucleotides matching TRBD1. Trimming took 6 bases from V and 2 from J; bases not matched to a gene: 4. The length of the CDR3 is 15 residues. The germline CDR1 and CDR2 sequences are LNHDA and SQIVND (reference sequence). CDR3 nucleotides: TGTGCCAGTAGCGAGGGGGCCACCTATAATTCACCCCTCCACTTT. Its protein is CASSEGATYNSPLHF.

J is TRBJ2-1 and V is TRBV11-2; D call uncertain. The CDR3 is 15 residues long. V was pared by 1 base and J by 0 bases, with 7 bases between. The germline V gene has CDR1 SGHAT and CDR2 FQNNGV. CDR3 residues: CASSLGGSSYNEQFF. DNA for the CDR3: TGTGCCAGCAGCTTAGGCGGAAGCTCCTACAATGAGCAGTTCTTC.

In its sample, this clone was seen a few times. The V call is TRBV28, the J call TRBJ1-4; D might be TRBD1 (6 bases). Trimming pared 6 bases from V and 13 bases from J, leaving 15 bases between. The CDR3 extends over 12 amino acids. Germline CDR1 is MDHEN and CDR2 is SYDVKM. CDR3 protein: CASRRQESGLFF. In DNA, the CDR3 is TGTGCCAGCAGAAGACAGGAGTCGGGACTGTTTTTT.

The V call is TRBV28, the J call TRBJ1-4; D is perhaps TRBD1 (6 bases). The CDR3 loop spans 14 amino acids. V shed 6 bases and J shed 8 bases, with 16 bases lying between them. Germline CDR1 is MDHEN and CDR2 is SYDVKM. The DNA of the CDR3 is TGTGCCAGCAGCCGAGCGGGGGCACGGGAAAAACTGTTTTTT. Translated: CASSRAGAREKLFF. Complete variable domain (other parts from reference TRBV28 and TRBJ1-4): DVKVTQSSRYLVKRTGEKVFLECVQDMDHENMFWYRQDPGLGLRLIYFSYDVKMKEKGDIPEGYSVSREKKERFSLILESASTNQTSMYLCASSRAGAREKLFFGSGTQLSVL.

The chain couples TRBV19 to TRBJ2-6; 7 bases line up with TRBD1. The CDR3 extends over 16 amino acids. V shed 7 bases and J 1 base; nucleotides not matched to a gene: 7. The germline CDR1 and CDR2 sequences are LNHDA and SQIVND (reference sequence). CDR3 nucleotide sequence: TGTGCCAGTAAGAGACAGGGAATATCTGGGGCCAACGTCCTGACTTTC. It codes for CASKRQGISGANVLTF.

The CDR3 bases are TGCGCCAGCAGCCAAGACCCCTCTTACCCGAGCTCCTACGAGCAGTACTTC. Amino acid sequence: CASSQDPSYPSSYEQYF. This chain uses TRBV4-1 with TRBJ2-7; no definite D call. Germline assignment: CDR1 MGHRA and CDR2 YSYEKL. Trimming pared 0 bases from V and 0 bases from J, leaving 15 bases between. The CDR3 contains 17 residues.

The chain employs TRBV2 and TRBJ2-5, with 11 bases that match TRBD2. Trimming took 0 bases from V and 2 from J; bases not matched to a gene: 5. Looked up from germline, CDR1 is SNHLY and CDR2 is FYNNEI. The CDR3 length is 17 residues. The CDR3 is CASSEALAGAFQETQYF. CDR3 nucleotides: TGTGCCAGCAGTGAAGCACTAGCGGGGGCCTTTCAAGAGACCCAGTACTTC.

This clone was seen at least ten times. The chain joins TRBV10-2 to TRBJ2-7, with D perhaps TRBD1 (5 bases). Trimming removed 0 bases at V and 6 bases at J, with 9 bases between. Germline V gene lookup returns CDR1 WSHSY and CDR2 SAAADI. This CDR3 region has 13 residues. This chain's CDR3 is CASSESTVGEQYV. The CDR3 DNA reads as TGCGCCAGCAGTGAGTCGACAGTGGGCGAGCAGTACGTC.

The CDR3: CASSPRGGTVKEGTQYF. The CDR3 nucleotides are TGTGCCAGCAGCCCACGAGGCGGGACAGTTAAAGAGGGGACCCAGTACTTC. This chain links TRBV7-8 with TRBJ2-5, with D maybe TRBD1 (7 bases). Germline V gene data show CDR1 as SGHVS and CDR2 as FQNEAQ. The germline V and J ends were trimmed by 5 bases and 7 bases, with 26 bases remaining between them. The CDR3 totals 17 residues.

This rearrangement joins TRBV6-2 or TRBV6-3 to TRBJ2-3; TRBD2 matches 12 bases. Losses at the gene ends were 5 bases for V and 6 bases for J; bases not matched to a gene: 6. In germline, CDR1 is MNHEY, CDR2 SVGEGT. The CDR3 has 15 amino acids. The CDR3 is CASSGMLAGGDTQYF. The CDR3 nucleotides are TGTGCCAGCAGTGGGATGCTAGCGGGGGGGGATACGCAGTATTTT.

The V call is TRBV7-9, the J call TRBJ1-2; D is perhaps TRBD1 (6 bases). V was clipped by 5 bases and J by 3 bases, with 19 bases between them. Germline V gene lookup returns CDR1 SEHNR and CDR2 FQNEAQ (reference sequence). This CDR3 comprises 16 residues. The CDR3 nucleotides are TGTGCCAGCAGCCCCCGGCAGGGGAGCAGACACTATGGCTACACCTTC. It codes for CASSPRQGSRHYGYTF.

The J gene is TRBJ1-2, the V gene TRBV28, with a possible D match to TRBD1 (6 bases). The V gene lost 7 bases and the J gene lost 8 bases, with 23 bases spanning the gap. CDR3 size: 15 residues. Germline lookup yields CDR1 MDHEN and CDR2 SYDVKM. The CDR3 loop reads CASNGGGPLLEGYTF. CDR3 nucleotides: TGTGCCAGCAATGGGGGCGGACCTCTATTGGAAGGCTACACCTTC.

V and J are TRBV24-1 and TRBJ2-7, with D perhaps matching TRBD1 (6 bases). The CDR3 loop spans 14 amino acids. Germline V gives CDR1 KGHDR, CDR2 SFDVKD. The ends were cut back, 0 bases at V and 4 bases at J, with 9 bases in the middle. The CDR3 nucleotides are TGTGCCACCAGTGATTTGTGGGGGCCATACGAGCAGTACTTC. Translating it yields CATSDLWGPYEQYF.

This clone has just one count. The V and J genes are TRBV6-5 and TRBJ2-5, with 11 nucleotides matching TRBD2. CDR3 size: 15 residues. With V trimmed by 7 bases and J by 0 bases, 4 bases remained unmatched. CDR1 MNHEY and CDR2 SVGAGI come from the germline V gene. The CDR3 reads CASTIAGGNQETQYF. The DNA for the CDR3 is TGTGCCAGCACCATAGCGGGGGGGAACCAAGAGACCCAGTACTTC.

The J gene is TRBJ2-3, the V gene TRBV2; 10 bases are a match to TRBD2. After removal of 7 bases from V and 2 bases from J, the junction contained 9 bases not matched to a gene. The CDR3 spans 16 residues. The germline CDR1 and CDR2 sequences are SNHLY and FYNNEI. The CDR3 DNA reads as TGTGCCAGCACCAGGAGGGGACTAGCGAACACAGATACGCAGTATTTT. This gives the protein CASTRRGLANTDTQYF.

The CDR3 nucleotides are TGCGCCAGCAGCTTCGGGGGGGCGAGTGGTGAGCAGTTCTTC. It codes for CASSFGGASGEQFF. The gene calls are TRBV5-1 and TRBJ2-1, with 8 bases lining up with TRBD2. V dropped 2 bases and J dropped 9; count of bases not matched to a gene: 7. Germline V gene lookup returns CDR1 SGHRS and CDR2 YFSETQ. CDR3 length: 14 amino acids. The variable domain in full, completed from reference TRBV5-1 and TRBJ2-1, reads KAGVTQTPRYLIKTRGQQVTLSCSPISGHRSVSWYQQTPGQGLQFLFEYFSETQRNKGNFPGRFSGRQFSNSRSEMNVSTLELGDSALYLCASSFGGASGEQFFGPGTRLTVL.

The chain joins TRBV28 to TRBJ1-2, with 8 bases matching TRBD1. This CDR3 has 12 residues. Trimming removed 8 bases from V and 5 bases from J; junction bases left unmatched: 4. The V gene's germline CDR1 is MDHEN and CDR2 SYDVKM. In DNA form, the CDR3 reads TGTGCCAGCGGGACAGGCTTTTATGGCTACACCTTC. Translation gives CASGTGFYGYTF.

Only a few counts were recorded for this clone. This sequence joins TRBV2 and TRBJ1-2; 7 bases fit TRBD1. The CDR3 is 12 residues long. CDR1 and CDR2 (germline): SNHLY, FYNNEI. V shed 5 bases and J 7 bases; nucleotides not matched to a gene: 4. The CDR3 reads CASSLNRGGYTF. The CDR3, as DNA: TGTGCCAGCAGTCTCAACAGGGGTGGCTACACCTTC.

V and J are TRBV10-3 and TRBJ2-5; possible D gene TRBD1, 5 bases. The CDR3 contains 13 residues. The V gene lost 5 bases and the J gene lost 1 base, with 8 bases spanning the gap. Germline V gene lookup returns CDR1 ENHRY and CDR2 SYGVKD. CDR3 amino acids: CAISIRVQETQYF. The CDR3 DNA follows: TGTGCCATCAGTATCAGGGTCCAAGAGACCCAGTACTTC.

This clone was detected only once. This chain links TRBV19 with TRBJ2-1; possibly TRBD2 for D (5 bases). There are 16 residues in the CDR3. Trimming stripped 6 bases from V and 3 bases from J, with 18 bases between. CDR1 and CDR2 from the germline V gene are LNHDA and SQIVND (reference sequence). This CDR3 reads CASSTPRGSDYNEQFF. Written as DNA, the CDR3 is TGTGCCAGTAGCACTCCACGGGGATCAGACTACAATGAGCAGTTCTTC. Drawing the rest from reference TRBV19 and TRBJ2-1, the complete variable domain is DGGITQSPKYLFRKEGQNVTLSCEQNLNHDAMYWYRQDPGQGLRLIYYSQIVNDFQKGDIAEGYSVSREKKESFPLTVTSAQKNPTAFYLCASSTPRGSDYNEQFFGPGTRLTVL.

The chain has TRBV3-1 (or the pseudogene TRBV3-2) and TRBJ1-5, with 8 bases fitting TRBD1. Unmatched junction bases numbered 4, after V lost 5 bases and J lost 7 bases. Germline V lookup: CDR1 LGHDT, CDR2 YNNKEL (reference sequence). The CDR3 totals 13 residues. CDR3 bases: TGTGCCAGCAGCGATCGACAGGGGCAGCCCCAGCATTTT. This gives the protein CASSDRQGQPQHF.

This sequence joins TRBV30 and TRBJ2-3, with 9 bases fitting TRBD2. Looked up from germline, CDR1 is GTSNPN and CDR2 is SVGIG (reference sequence). The CDR3 extends over 14 amino acids. With 7 bases clipped from V and 2 bases from J, the junction kept 7 bases outside the gene matches. The CDR3 nucleotides are TGTGCCTCAAAGCGGGGGGCTGTCACAGATACGCAGTATTTT. Protein product: CASKRGAVTDTQYF.

In its sample, this clone was seen once. The chain links TRBV15 to TRBJ2-3; 7 positions agree with TRBD2. V lost 5 bases, J lost 0 bases, and 14 bases stayed unmatched. The V gene's germline CDR1 is LNHNV and CDR2 YYDKDF (reference sequence). CDR3 size: 18 residues. CDR3 DNA: TGTGCCACCAGCCCGATCCCCACTAGCGACCCTAGCACAGATACGCAGTATTTT. Protein sequence: CATSPIPTSDPSTDTQYF.

There are a few counts of this clone. This rearrangement joins TRBV14 to TRBJ2-2, with 11 bases fitting TRBD1. The CDR3 covers 16 residues. Germline values: CDR1 SGHDN, CDR2 FVKESK. V dropped 4 bases and J dropped 4; count of bases not matched to a gene: 5. The DNA of the CDR3 is TGTGCCAGCAGCCCCTGGACAGGGGGCGGCACCGGGGAGCTGTTTTTT. Its translation: CASSPWTGGGTGELFF.

The chain is built from TRBV2 and TRBJ2-7, with D possibly TRBD2 on 6 matching bases. The CDR3 runs 15 residues. The V gene lost 6 bases and the J gene lost 2 bases, with 17 bases spanning the gap. In germline, CDR1 is SNHLY, CDR2 FYNNEI. The chain's CDR3 is CASRGDPGLTYEQYV. The CDR3 DNA reads TGTGCCAGCAGGGGGGACCCGGGACTTACCTACGAGCAGTACGTC.

The J gene is TRBJ2-5, the V gene TRBV5-8; D uncertain. Germline assignment: CDR1 SGHTS and CDR2 YDEGEE. This CDR3 comprises 14 residues. V lost 7 bases, J lost 0 bases, and 13 bases lay in between. The CDR3, as DNA: TGTGCCAGCGAGGTCCTCAAGTACCAAGAGACCCAGTACTTC. It is translated as CASEVLKYQETQYF.